The clone carrying this T cell receptor beta chain has a handful of counts. The antigen remains undetermined. This entry belongs to a study of identical twins. Findings and limits, study-wide: Out-of-frame alpha sequences shared by twins were enriched for low generation probability. Reduced insertions were recorded for abundant cord blood beta clonotypes, with no such pattern in memory repertoires.

A universal primer site came from template switching; cDNA carried unique molecular identifiers. Each CDR3 protein gets one entry after TCRdb re-called the 5' RACE reads with MiXCR. The sample has approximately 140,000 distinct CDR3 sequences, 3% to 4% seen once. Germline CDR1 GTSNPN, CDR2 SVGIG (reference sequence). Trimming removed 5 bases from V and 1 base from J, with 8 bases in between. The CDR3 sequence is 12 residues long. Sequencing was performed on memory T cells sorted from blood. The J gene is TRBJ1-1, the V gene TRBV30; D gene ambiguous. This receptor was identified in a man younger than 30 in good health. The CDR3 bases are TGTGCCTGGCAGCAGGAGAACACTGAAGCTTTCTTT. This translates into CAWQQENTEAFF. Full variable domain (remainder filled in from reference TRBV30 and TRBJ1-1): SQTIHQWPATLVQPVGSPLSLECTVEGTSNPNLYWYRQAAGRGLQLLFYSVGIGQISSEVPQNLSASRPQDRQFILSSKKLLLSDSGFYLCAWQQENTEAFFGQGTRLTVV.